The clone carrying this TCR beta chain was seen only a few times. Profiled with immunoSEQ multiplex PCR; TCRdb holds only in-frame clones, not every one. Of 60,000 or so clones listed, around 94% are singletons. Treatment reported: preoperative locoregional IRX-2 cytokine immunotherapy. Patients received preoperative, locoregional IRX-2 cytokine immunotherapy in a phase Ib study. The sample comes from a study of preoperative IRX-2 immunotherapy in early breast cancer. This CDR3 spans 13 amino acids. Germline-derived CDR1 and CDR2 are LNHNV and YYDKDF (reference sequence). Trimming removed 5 bases at V and 1 base at J, with 8 bases between.

This TCR derives from a human donor with breast cancer. This sample was obtained from a patient treated with IRX-2 immunotherapy. This chain connects TRBV15 to TRBJ1-2, with D hard to call. The CDR3 DNA sequence: TGTGCCACCAGCGCCGGGAGTAACTATGGCTACACCTTC. Amino acids: CATSAGSNYGYTF.